This T cell receptor (beta chain) originates from a study of CD8 T cells in ankylosing spondylitis. Study results and caveats: The study identified a TCR beta motif of fewer than 10 highly homologous variants that appeared characteristic of ankylosing spondylitis blood. From matched ankylosing spondylitis synovial fluid, disease-linked clones were reportedly recovered at significantly enriched levels. As for the disease-linked clones, they showed a CD8+ phenotype and occurred at relatively low frequencies in peripheral blood.

The CDR3 totals 13 residues. V was trimmed by 5 bases and J by 4 bases, leaving 11 bases between them. Per germline, CDR1 MNHNS and CDR2 SASEGT. The sample holds many counts of this clonotype. Its antigen remains unknown. TCRdb ran MiXCR on the 5' RACE reads and lists one entry per CDR3 protein. The data show 50,000 to 70,000 distinct CDR3 sequences, over 5% seen once. The chain couples TRBV6-1 to TRBJ1-1; no definite D call. This clonotype was obtained from a male donor with ankylosing spondylitis. Sequencing was carried out using synovial fluid, either unsorted or a sorted T cell fraction (not recorded which). The CDR3: CASSKEVSTEAFF. The CDR3 bases are TGTGCCAGCAGTAAGGAGGTTTCCACTGAAGCTTTCTTT.